A selection of T cell receptor beta chains follows, all from one sample in a study of response to subunit inactivated influenza vaccine. From the RT-PCR reads, TCRdb called clonotypes with MiXCR, one entry per CDR3 protein. The data contain around 150,000 distinct CDR3 sequences, under 13% of them singletons. Here the sequenced sample was non-naive T cells sorted from PBMCs, taken more than 35 days after vaccination. The receptors were sampled from a middle-aged man who received an inactivated influenza vaccine. CDR3s leave out the opening cysteine and the closing phenylalanine or tryptophan.

v_call	j_call	cdr3_aa
TRBV12-3/TRBV12-4	TRBJ2-7	ASSLIRSYEQY
TRBV20-1	TRBJ2-7	SARELAGGSYEQY
TRBV12-3/TRBV12-4	TRBJ1-5	ASSRDREYSNQPQH
TRBV28	TRBJ2-1	ASSLYFPNEQF
TRBV6-2/TRBV6-3	TRBJ1-1	ASESGTEAF
TRBV29-1	TRBJ1-2	SGLQGPANYGYT
TRBV3-1	TRBJ1-3	ASSDRVSGNTIY
TRBV5-5	TRBJ2-7	ASRWTSGRISYEQY
TRBV30	TRBJ1-5	AWSVGSSTQH
TRBV20-1	TRBJ1-1	SATRGADTEAF